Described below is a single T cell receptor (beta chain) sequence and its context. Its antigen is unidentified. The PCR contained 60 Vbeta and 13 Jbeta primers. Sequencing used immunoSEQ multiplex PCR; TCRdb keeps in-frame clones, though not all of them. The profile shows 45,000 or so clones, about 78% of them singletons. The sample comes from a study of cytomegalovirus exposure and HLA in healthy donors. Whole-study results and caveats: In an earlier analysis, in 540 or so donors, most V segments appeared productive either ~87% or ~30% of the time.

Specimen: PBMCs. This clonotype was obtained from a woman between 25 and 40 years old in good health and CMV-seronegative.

CDR3 coding DNA: TGTGCCAGCAGCTCCGGGACAGGGGACACTGAAGCTTTCTTT. Protein sequence: CASSSGTGDTEAFF. This chain uses TRBV7-6 with TRBJ1-1; 10 positions match TRBD1. The J segment lost 3 bases and the V segment lost 4 bases, leaving 2 bases of the junction unmatched. CDR1 and CDR2 from the germline V gene are SGHVS and FNYEAQ. This CDR3 region has 14 residues.